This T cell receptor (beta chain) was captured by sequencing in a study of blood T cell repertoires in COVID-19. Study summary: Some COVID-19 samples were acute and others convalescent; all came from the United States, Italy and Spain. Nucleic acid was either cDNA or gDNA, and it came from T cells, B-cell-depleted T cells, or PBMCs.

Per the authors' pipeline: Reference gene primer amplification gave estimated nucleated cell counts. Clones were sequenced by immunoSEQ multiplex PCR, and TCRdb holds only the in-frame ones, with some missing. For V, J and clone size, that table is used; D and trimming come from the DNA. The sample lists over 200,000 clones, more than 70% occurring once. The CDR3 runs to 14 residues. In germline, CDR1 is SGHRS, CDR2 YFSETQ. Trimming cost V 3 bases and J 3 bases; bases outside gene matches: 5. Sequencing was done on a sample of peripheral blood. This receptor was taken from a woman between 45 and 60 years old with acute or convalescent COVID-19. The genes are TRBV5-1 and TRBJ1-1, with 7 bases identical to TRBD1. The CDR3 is CASSSRDRDTEAFF. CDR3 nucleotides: TGCGCCAGCAGCTCGAGAGACAGGGACACTGAAGCTTTCTTT. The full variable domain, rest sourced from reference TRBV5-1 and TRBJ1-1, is KAGVTQTPRYLIKTRGQQVTLSCSPISGHRSVSWYQQTPGQGLQFLFEYFSETQRNKGNFPGRFSGRQFSNSRSEMNVSTLELGDSALYLCASSSRDRDTEAFFGQGTRLTVV.